The present T cell receptor (beta chain) was sequenced within a study of beta chain features in type 1 diabetes. TCRB transcripts that were expressed got sequenced, as all of the isolated RNA had been reverse transcribed. TCRdb's table, derived via immunoSEQ multiplex PCR, lists solely in-frame clones and lacks some. The sample contains 860,000 or so clones, roughly 15% of which appear only once. Germline loops: CDR1 MNHNY, CDR2 SVGAGI (reference sequence). Losses at the gene ends were 7 bases for V and 6 bases for J; bases not matched to a gene: 7. This CDR3 is 14 amino acids long. Input material: naive CD4+ T cells from blood. This TCR came from a woman aged 18-29 years in good health. The J gene is TRBJ2-1, the V gene TRBV6-6, with 9 positions matching TRBD2. CDR3 amino acids: CASKMSSGTNEQFF. CDR3 nucleotide sequence: TGTGCCAGCAAGATGTCTAGCGGGACCAATGAGCAGTTCTTC.